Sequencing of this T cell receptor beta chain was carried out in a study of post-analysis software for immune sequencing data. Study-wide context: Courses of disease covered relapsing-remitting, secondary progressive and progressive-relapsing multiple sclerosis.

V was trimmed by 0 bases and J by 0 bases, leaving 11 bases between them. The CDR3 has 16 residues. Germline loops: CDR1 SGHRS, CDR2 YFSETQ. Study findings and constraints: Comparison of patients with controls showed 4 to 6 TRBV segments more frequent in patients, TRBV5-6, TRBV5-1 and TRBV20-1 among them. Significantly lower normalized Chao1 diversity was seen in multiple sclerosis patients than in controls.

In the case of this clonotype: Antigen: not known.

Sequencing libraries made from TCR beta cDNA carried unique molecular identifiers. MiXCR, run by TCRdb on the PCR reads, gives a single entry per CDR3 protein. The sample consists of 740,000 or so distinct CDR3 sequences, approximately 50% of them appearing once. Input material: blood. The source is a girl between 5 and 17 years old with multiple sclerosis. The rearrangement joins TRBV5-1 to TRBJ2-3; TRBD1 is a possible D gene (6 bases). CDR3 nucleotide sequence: TGCGCCAGCAGCTTGGCCCCAGGGGCAAGCACAGATACGCAGTATTTT. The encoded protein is CASSLAPGASTDTQYF.